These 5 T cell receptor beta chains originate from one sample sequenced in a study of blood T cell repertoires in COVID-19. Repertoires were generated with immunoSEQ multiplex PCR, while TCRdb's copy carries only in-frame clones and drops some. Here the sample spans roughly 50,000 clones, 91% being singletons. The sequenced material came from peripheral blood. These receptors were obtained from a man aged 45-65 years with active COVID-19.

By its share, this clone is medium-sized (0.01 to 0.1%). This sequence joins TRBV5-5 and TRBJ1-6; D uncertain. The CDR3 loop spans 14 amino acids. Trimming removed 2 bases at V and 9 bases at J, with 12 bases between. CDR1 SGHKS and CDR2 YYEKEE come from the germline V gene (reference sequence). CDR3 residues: CASSFGLSGSPLHF. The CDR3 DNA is TGTGCCAGCAGCTTCGGGCTGAGCGGTTCACCCCTCCACTTT.

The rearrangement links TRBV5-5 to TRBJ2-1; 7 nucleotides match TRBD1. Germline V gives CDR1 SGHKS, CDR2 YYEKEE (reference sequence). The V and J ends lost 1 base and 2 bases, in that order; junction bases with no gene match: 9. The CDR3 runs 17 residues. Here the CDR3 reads CASSLFEGRGTYNEQFF. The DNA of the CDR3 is TGTGCCAGCAGCTTGTTTGAGGGCAGGGGGACCTACAATGAGCAGTTCTTC.

CDR3 in amino acids: CASSSRDRGFGTGELFF. CDR3 nucleotides: TGTGCCAGCTCATCCCGGGACAGGGGATTCGGCACCGGGGAGCTGTTTTTT. The chain is built from TRBV18 and TRBJ2-2; 10 nucleotides match TRBD1. Germline V gene sequence: CDR1 KGHSH, CDR2 LQKENI. The CDR3 length is 17 residues. Unmatched junction bases numbered 10, after V lost 5 bases and J lost 4 bases.

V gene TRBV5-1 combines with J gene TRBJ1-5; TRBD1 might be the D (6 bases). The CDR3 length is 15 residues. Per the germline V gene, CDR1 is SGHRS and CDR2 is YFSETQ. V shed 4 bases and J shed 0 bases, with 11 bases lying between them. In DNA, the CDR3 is TGCGCCAGCAGCCCAACAGGGAATAGCAATCAGCCCCAGCATTTT. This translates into CASSPTGNSNQPQHF.

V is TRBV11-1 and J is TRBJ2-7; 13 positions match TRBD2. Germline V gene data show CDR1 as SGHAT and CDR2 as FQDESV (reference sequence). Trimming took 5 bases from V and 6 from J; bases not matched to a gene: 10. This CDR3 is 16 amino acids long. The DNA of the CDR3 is TGTGCCAGCAGCGTACTAGCGGGGGGGCCGGTCCTCGAGCAGTACTTC. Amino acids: CASSVLAGGPVLEQYF.